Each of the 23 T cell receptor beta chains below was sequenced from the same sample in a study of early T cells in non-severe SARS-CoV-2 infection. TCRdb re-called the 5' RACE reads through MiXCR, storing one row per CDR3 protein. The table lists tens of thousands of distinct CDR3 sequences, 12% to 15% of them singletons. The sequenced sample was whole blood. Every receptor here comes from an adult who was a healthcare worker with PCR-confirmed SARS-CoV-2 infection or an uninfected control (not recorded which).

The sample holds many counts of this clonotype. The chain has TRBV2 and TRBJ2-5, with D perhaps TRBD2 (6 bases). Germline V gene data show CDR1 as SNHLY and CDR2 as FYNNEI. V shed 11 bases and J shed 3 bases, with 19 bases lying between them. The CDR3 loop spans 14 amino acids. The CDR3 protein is CAGSPFSGEETQYF. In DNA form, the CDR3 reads TGTGCCGGATCCCCATTCTCGGGGGAAGAGACCCAGTACTTC.

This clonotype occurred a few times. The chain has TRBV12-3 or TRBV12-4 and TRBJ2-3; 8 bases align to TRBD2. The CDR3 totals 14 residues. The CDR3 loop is CASRRGAAADTQYF. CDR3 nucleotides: TGTGCGTCGCGGCGGGGGGCCGCAGCAGATACGCAGTATTTT.

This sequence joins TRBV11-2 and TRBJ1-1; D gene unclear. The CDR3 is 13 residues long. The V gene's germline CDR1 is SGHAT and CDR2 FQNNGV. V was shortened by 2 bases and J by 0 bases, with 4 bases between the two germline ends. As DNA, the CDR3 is TGTGCCAGCAGCTTATGGGTGAACACTGAAGCTTTCTTT. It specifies CASSLWVNTEAFF.

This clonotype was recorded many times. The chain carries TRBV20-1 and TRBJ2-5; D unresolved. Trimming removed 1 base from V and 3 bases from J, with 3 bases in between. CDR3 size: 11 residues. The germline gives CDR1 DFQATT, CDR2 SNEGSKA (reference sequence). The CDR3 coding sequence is TGCAGTGCTAGAGGAGAAGAGACCCAGTACTTC. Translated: CSARGEETQYF.

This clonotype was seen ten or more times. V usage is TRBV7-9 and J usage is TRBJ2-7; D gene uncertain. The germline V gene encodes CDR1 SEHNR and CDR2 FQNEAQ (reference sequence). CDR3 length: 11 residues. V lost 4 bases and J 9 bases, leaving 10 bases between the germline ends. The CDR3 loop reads CASSSGAGQYF. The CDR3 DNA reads TGTGCCAGCAGCTCGGGCGCTGGGCAGTACTTC.

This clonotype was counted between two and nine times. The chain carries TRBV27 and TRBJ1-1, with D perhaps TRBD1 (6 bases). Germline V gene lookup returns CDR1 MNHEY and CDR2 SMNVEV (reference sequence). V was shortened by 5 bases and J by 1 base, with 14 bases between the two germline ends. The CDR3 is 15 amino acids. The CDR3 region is CASSALQGQNTEAFF. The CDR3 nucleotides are TGTGCCAGCAGTGCGTTACAGGGCCAGAACACTGAAGCTTTCTTT.

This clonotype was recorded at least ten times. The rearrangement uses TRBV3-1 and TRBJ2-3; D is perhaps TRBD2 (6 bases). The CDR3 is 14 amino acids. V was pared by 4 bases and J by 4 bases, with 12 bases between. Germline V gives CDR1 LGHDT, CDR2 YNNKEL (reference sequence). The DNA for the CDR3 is TGTGCCAGCAGCCGACCGACTAGGGCAGATACGCAGTATTTT. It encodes CASSRPTRADTQYF.

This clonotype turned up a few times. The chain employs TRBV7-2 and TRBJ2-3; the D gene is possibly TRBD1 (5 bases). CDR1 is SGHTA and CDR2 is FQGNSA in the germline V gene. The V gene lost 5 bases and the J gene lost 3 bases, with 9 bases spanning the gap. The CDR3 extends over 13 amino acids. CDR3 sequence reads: CASSIQGTDTQYF. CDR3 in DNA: TGTGCCAGCAGCATCCAGGGTACAGATACGCAGTATTTT.

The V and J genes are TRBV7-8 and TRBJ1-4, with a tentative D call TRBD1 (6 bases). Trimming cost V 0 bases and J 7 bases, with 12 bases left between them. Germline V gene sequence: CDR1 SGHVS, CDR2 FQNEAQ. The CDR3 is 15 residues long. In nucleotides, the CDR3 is TGTGCCAGCAGCTTAGCGATGGCAGGGGTTGAAAAACTGTTTTTT. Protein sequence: CASSLAMAGVEKLFF.

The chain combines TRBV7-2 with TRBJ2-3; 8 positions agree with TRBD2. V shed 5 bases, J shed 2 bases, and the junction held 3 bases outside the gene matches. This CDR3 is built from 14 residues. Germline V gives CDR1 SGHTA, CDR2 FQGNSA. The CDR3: CASSRGLATDTQYF. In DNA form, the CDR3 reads TGTGCCAGCAGCCGAGGACTAGCCACAGATACGCAGTATTTT.

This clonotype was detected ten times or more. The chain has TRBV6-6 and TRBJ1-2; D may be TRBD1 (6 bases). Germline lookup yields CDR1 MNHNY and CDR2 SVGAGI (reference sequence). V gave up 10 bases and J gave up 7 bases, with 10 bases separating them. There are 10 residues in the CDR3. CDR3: CATRGGGYTF. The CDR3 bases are TGTGCCACCAGGGGAGGTGGCTACACCTTC.

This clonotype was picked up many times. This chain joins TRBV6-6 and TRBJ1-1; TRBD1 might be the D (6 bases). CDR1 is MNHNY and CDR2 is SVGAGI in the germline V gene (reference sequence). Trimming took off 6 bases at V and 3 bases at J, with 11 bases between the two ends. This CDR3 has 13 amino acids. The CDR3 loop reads CASSRYRDTEAFF. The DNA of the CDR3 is TGTGCCAGCAGCAGATACAGGGACACTGAAGCTTTCTTT.

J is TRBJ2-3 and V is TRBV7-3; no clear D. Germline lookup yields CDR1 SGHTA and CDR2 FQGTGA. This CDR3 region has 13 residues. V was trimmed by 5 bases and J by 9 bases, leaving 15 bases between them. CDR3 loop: CASSPLTRQTQYF. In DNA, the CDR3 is TGTGCCAGCAGCCCCTTAACTCGCCAGACGCAGTATTTT. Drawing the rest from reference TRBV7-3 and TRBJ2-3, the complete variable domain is GAGVSQTPSNKVTEKGKYVELRCDPISGHTALYWYRQSLGQGPEFLIYFQGTGAADDSGLPNDRFFAVRPEGSVSTLKIQRTERGDSAVYLCASSPLTRQTQYFGPGTRLTVL.

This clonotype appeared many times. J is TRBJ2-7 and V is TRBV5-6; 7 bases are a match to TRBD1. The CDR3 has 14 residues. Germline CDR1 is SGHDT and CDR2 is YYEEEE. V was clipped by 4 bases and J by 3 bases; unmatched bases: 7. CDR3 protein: CASSSAGTVYEQYF. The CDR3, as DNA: TGTGCCAGCAGCAGCGCCGGGACAGTCTACGAGCAGTACTTC.

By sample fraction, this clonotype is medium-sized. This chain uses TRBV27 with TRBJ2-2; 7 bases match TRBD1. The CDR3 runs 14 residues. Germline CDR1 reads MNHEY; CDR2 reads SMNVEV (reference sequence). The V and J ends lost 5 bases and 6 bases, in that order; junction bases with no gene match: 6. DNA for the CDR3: TGTGCCAGCAGTATGGGACAGCTAGCCGGGGAGCTGTTTTTT. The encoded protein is CASSMGQLAGELFF.

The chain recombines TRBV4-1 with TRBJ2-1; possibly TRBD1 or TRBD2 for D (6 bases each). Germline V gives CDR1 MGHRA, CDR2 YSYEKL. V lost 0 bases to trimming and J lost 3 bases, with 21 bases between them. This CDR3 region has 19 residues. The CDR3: CASSQDLGLPGGVYNEQFF. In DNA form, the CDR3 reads TGCGCCAGCAGCCAAGATCTCGGCCTCCCCGGGGGCGTCTACAATGAGCAGTTCTTC.

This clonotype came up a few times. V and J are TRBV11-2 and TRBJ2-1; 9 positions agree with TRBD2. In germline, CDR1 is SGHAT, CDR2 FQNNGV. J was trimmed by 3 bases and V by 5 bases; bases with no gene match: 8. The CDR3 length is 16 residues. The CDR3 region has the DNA TGTGCCAGCAGCCCCCTTCGAGCGGGGGGCTACAATGAGCAGTTCTTC. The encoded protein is CASSPLRAGGYNEQFF.

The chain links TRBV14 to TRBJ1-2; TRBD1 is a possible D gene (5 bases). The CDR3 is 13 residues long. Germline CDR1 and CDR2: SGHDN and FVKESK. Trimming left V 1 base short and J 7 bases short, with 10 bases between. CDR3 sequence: CASSQARASGYTF. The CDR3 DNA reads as TGTGCCAGCAGCCAAGCCAGGGCCTCTGGCTACACCTTC.

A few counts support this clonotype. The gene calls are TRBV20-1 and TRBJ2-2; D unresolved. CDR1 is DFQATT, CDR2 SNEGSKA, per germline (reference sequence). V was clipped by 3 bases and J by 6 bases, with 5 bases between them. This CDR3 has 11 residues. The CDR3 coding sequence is TGCAGTGCTAGTTTGGCCGGGGAGCTGTTTTTT. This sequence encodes CSASLAGELFF.

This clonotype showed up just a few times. This chain's CDR3 is CASSPRRQGRSRENYTF. CDR3 in DNA: TGTGCCAGCAGCCCGCGTCGACAGGGTCGCTCCAGGGAAAACTACACCTTC. This chain links TRBV7-2 with TRBJ1-2, with TRBD1 matching 7 bases. Germline V lookup: CDR1 SGHTA, CDR2 FQGNSA. V trimming: 5 bases; J trimming: 10 bases; junction bases outside the gene matches: 22. The CDR3 spans 17 residues. Drawing the rest from reference TRBV7-2 and TRBJ1-2, the complete variable domain is GAGVSQSPSNKVTEKGKDVELRCDPISGHTALYWYRQSLGQGLEFLIYFQGNSAPDKSGLPSDRFSAERTGGSVSTLTIQRTQQEDSAVYLCASSPRRQGRSRENYTFGSGTRLTVV.

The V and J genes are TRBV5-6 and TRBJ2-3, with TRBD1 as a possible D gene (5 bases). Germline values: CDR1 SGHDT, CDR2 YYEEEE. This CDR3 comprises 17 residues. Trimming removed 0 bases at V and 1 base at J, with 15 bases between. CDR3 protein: CASSLAERGRGTDTQYF. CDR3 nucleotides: TGTGCCAGCAGCTTGGCCGAACGCGGCAGGGGCACAGATACGCAGTATTTT.

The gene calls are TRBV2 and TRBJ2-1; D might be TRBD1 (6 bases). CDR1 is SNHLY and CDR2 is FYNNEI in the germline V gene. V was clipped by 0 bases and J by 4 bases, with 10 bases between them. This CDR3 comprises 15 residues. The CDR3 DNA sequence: TGTGCCAGCAGTGAAGCCCCGACAGGATACAATGAGCAGTTCTTC. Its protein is CASSEAPTGYNEQFF. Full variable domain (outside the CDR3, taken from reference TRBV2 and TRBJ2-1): EPEVTQTPSHQVTQMGQEVILRCVPISNHLYFYWYRQILGQKVEFLVSFYNNEISEKSEIFDDQFSVERPDGSNFTLKIRSTKLEDSAMYFCASSEAPTGYNEQFFGPGTRLTVL.

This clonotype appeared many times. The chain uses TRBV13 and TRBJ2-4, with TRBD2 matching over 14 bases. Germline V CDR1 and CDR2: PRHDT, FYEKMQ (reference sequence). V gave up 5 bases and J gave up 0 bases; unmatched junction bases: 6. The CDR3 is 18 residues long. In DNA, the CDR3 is TGTGCCAGCAGCCGGACTAGCGGGGGGCTCATAGCCAAAAACATTCAGTACTTC. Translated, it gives CASSRTSGGLIAKNIQYF.